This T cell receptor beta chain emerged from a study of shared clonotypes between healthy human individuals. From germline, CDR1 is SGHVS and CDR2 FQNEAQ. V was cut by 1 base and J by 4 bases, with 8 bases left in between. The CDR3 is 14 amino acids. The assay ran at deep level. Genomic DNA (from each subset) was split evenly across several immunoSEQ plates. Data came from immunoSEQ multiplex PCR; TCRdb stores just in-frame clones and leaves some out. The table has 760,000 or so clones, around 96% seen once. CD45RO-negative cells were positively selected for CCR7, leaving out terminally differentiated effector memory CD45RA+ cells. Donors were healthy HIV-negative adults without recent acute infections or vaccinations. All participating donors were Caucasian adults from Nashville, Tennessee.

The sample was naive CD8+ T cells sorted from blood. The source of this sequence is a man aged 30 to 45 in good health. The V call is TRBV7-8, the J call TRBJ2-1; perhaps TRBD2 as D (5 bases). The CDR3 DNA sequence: TGTGCCAGCAGCTTAGTTCGGGAATACAATGAGCAGTTCTTC. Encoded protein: CASSLVREYNEQFF.